This passage covers 3 T cell receptor beta chains from one sample sequenced in a study of blood T cell repertoires in COVID-19. Sequencing was performed with immunoSEQ multiplex PCR; in TCRdb, only in-frame clones are kept and a portion is missing. The repertoire holds around 250,000 clones, with about nine tenths as singletons. The sequencing input was PBMCs or T cells enriched from blood (not recorded which). All receptors come from a woman aged 30 to 39 with acute COVID-19.

The rearrangement links TRBV5-1 to TRBJ2-1, with 10 bases that match TRBD2. The V gene's germline CDR1 is SGHRS and CDR2 YFSETQ. Trimming removed 4 bases from V and 2 bases from J; junction bases left unmatched: 6. There are 16 residues in the CDR3. Here the CDR3 DNA reads TGCGCCAGCAGCCAACAAGCGGGAGGGGCCTACAATGAGCAGTTCTTC. The encoded protein is CASSQQAGGAYNEQFF.

The chain joins TRBV18 to TRBJ2-5, with D possibly TRBD1 on 5 matching bases. The V and J ends lost 2 bases and 2 bases respectively, with 12 bases between them. This CDR3 contains 15 residues. Per germline, CDR1 KGHSH and CDR2 LQKENI. Written as DNA, the CDR3 is TGTGCCAGCTCACCATCGCAGGGTAATCAAGAGACCCAGTACTTC. Translated, it gives CASSPSQGNQETQYF.

The gene calls are TRBV7-9 and TRBJ2-7, with 11 bases matching TRBD2. The CDR3 totals 15 residues. Germline V gene sequence: CDR1 SEHNR, CDR2 FQNEAQ (reference sequence). Germline trimming cut 5 bases from V and 5 bases from J; bases unmatched to any gene: 8. The CDR3 coding sequence is TGTGCCAGCAGCGTACTAGCGGGAGTATCCCACGAGCAGTACTTC. It specifies CASSVLAGVSHEQYF.